This TCR beta chain was observed in a study of OX40 agonist ivuxolimab in advanced cancers. Study at large: Partial responses occurred in three patients (one hepatocellular carcinoma, two cutaneous melanoma). Study conclusions and caveats: In CD8+ T cells, expanded clones were on average more numerous than in CD4+.

Prior autoimmune disease or systemic immunosuppression barred patients. V was pared by 6 bases and J by 4 bases, with 18 bases between. Per germline, CDR1 LNHDA and CDR2 SQIVND (reference sequence). The CDR3 runs 15 residues. Measured with immunoSEQ multiplex PCR; TCRdb has only the in-frame clones, and not every one. The sample shows roughly 8,000 clones, roughly 78% of them seen only once. Remarks on this clone: Its antigen is as yet unknown. This specimen includes other DNA sequences encoding the same CDR3.

This specimen consisted of CD4+ or CD8+ T cells sorted from blood, obtained in a trial of the OX40 agonist ivuxolimab. The chain couples TRBV19 to TRBJ1-2; D unclear. This receptor was obtained from an adult with an advanced solid tumor such as melanoma, head and neck, liver or kidney cancer. The CDR3 reads CASSPERGIIYGYTF. The CDR3 nucleotides are TGTGCCAGTAGCCCCGAAAGAGGGATTATCTATGGCTACACCTTC.